These 22 T cell receptor beta chains share one sample of origin, sequenced in a study of blood T cell repertoires in COVID-19 (dated by TCRdb to about 2020). Receptors were amplified or captured by the immunoSEQ multiplex PCR assay. TCRdb limited this immuneACCESS table to in-frame rearrangements with V and J called. A share of clones is missing; checked studies link under half to unresolved V genes, and the rest is unexplained. In this sample the table shows approximately 100,000 clones, nearly 90% of which occur a single time. About 6.5% of the sample lies in the top ten. The sample comprised peripheral blood. The receptors were gathered from a woman in her fifties or sixties with acute or convalescent COVID-19.

The chain carries TRBV7-9 and TRBJ1-2, with a tentative D call TRBD1 (5 bases). The V end was cut by 5 bases, the J end by 4 bases, with 11 bases between. The CDR3 runs to 13 residues. Germline V CDR1 and CDR2: SEHNR, FQNEAQ (reference sequence). The DNA of the CDR3 is TGTGCCAGCAGCACAGGCAATGGCTATGGCTACACCTTC. Protein: CASSTGNGYGYTF.

The V call is TRBV11-2, the J call TRBJ2-7; 11 bases are shared with TRBD2. J was trimmed by 4 bases and V by 5 bases; bases with no gene match: 4. This CDR3 has 14 amino acids. Germline CDR1 reads SGHAT; CDR2 reads FQNNGV. The CDR3 nucleotides are TGTGCCAGCAGCAGGACTAGCGGGCTTTACGAGCAGTACGTC. Its translation is CASSRTSGLYEQYV.

The V and J genes are TRBV15 and TRBJ2-1; 8 bases line up with TRBD2. The V gene end was trimmed by 3 bases and the J gene end by 6 bases; junction bases not matched to a gene: 4. The CDR3 is 14 residues long. Germline V gene lookup returns CDR1 LNHNV and CDR2 YYDKDF (reference sequence). The CDR3, as DNA: TGTGCCACCAGCAGGGCCGGGGGGGTCAATGAGCAGTTCTTC. It encodes CATSRAGGVNEQFF.

The chain employs TRBV28 and TRBJ2-1; D gene uncertain. V was trimmed by 5 bases and J by 3 bases, leaving 11 bases between them. The CDR3 runs to 14 residues. In germline, CDR1 is MDHEN, CDR2 SYDVKM. The DNA of the CDR3 is TGTGCCAGCAGTCCCCGGTTTGGCTACAATGAGCAGTTCTTC. This translates into CASSPRFGYNEQFF.

J is TRBJ1-2 and V is TRBV12-5; unclear D gene. Germline V gives CDR1 LGHNT, CDR2 FRNRAP. V lost 4 bases, J lost 8 bases, and 20 bases lay in between. The CDR3 extends over 15 amino acids. Here the CDR3 reads CASGSQTPEGAGYTF. CDR3 coding DNA: TGTGCTAGTGGTTCCCAGACCCCGGAGGGTGCCGGCTACACCTTC.

This clone was counted once. This chain uses TRBV24-1 with TRBJ1-1, with D unclear. There are 14 residues in the CDR3. The germline CDR1 and CDR2 sequences are KGHDR and SFDVKD. V shed 4 bases and J shed 0 bases, with 8 bases lying between them. CDR3 DNA: TGTGCCACCAGTGAGGGAGGGATGAACACTGAAGCTTTCTTT. Its translation is CATSEGGMNTEAFF.

This clone has a single count. The chain links TRBV28 to TRBJ1-1; weak D call: TRBD1 (6 bases). The V gene's germline CDR1 is MDHEN and CDR2 SYDVKM. The CDR3 is 12 residues long. Trimming shortened V by 3 bases and J by 7 bases, and 9 bases separated the two germline ends. For the CDR3, the DNA is TGTGCCAGCAGTTTGTACAGGGATGAAGCTTTCTTT. Translated: CASSLYRDEAFF.

The chain has TRBV6-6 and TRBJ2-1; D is perhaps TRBD2 (5 bases). Trimming took 7 bases from V and 6 from J, leaving 10 bases between them. Germline CDR1 reads MNHNY; CDR2 reads SVGAGI (reference sequence). The CDR3 runs to 12 residues. The CDR3 bases are TGTGCCAGCAAAGGTAGCGCCAATGAGCAGTTCTTC. It translates to CASKGSANEQFF.

This chain links TRBV2 with TRBJ2-5; TRBD2 agrees at 9 bases. Germline V lookup: CDR1 SNHLY, CDR2 FYNNEI. J gave up 9 bases and V 5 bases, and 10 bases lay outside the gene matches. CDR3 length: 14 residues. CDR3 sequence reads: CASSSTSGQGAQYF. CDR3 nucleotide sequence: TGTGCCAGCAGTTCGACTAGCGGACAAGGGGCCCAGTACTTC.

The chain combines TRBV2 with TRBJ1-6; D is possibly TRBD1 (5 bases). The germline gives CDR1 SNHLY, CDR2 FYNNEI. With 0 bases removed from V and 6 bases from J, the gap between germline ends came to 12 bases. The CDR3 is made up of 16 amino acids. The CDR3 region has the DNA TGTGCCAGCAGTGAAGCTGGGGCACGGGTTAATTCACCCCTCCACTTT. The encoded protein is CASSEAGARVNSPLHF. Together with reference TRBV2 and TRBJ1-6, the CDR3 gives the full variable domain: EPEVTQTPSHQVTQMGQEVILRCVPISNHLYFYWYRQILGQKVEFLVSFYNNEISEKSEIFDDQFSVERPDGSNFTLKIRSTKLEDSAMYFCASSEAGARVNSPLHFGNGTRLTVT.

The rearrangement joins TRBV9 to TRBJ1-3, with no clear D. V lost 3 bases and J 4 bases, leaving 17 bases between the germline ends. CDR1 and CDR2 (germline): SGDLS, YYNGEE. This CDR3 has 16 residues. CDR3 amino acids: CASSEPGSMGGNTIYF. The CDR3 DNA reads TGTGCCAGCAGCGAGCCGGGATCCATGGGGGGAAACACCATATATTTT. The entire variable domain, with the rest obtained from reference TRBV9 and TRBJ1-3, is as follows: DSGVTQTPKHLITATGQRVTLRCSPRSGDLSVYWYQQSLDQGLQFLIQYYNGEERAKGNILERFSAQQFPDLHSELNLSSLELGDSALYFCASSEPGSMGGNTIYFGEGSWLTVV.

This clone has only a few counts. Within the sample, other DNA sequences also encode this same CDR3. The chain carries TRBV27 and TRBJ1-1; D unresolved. Germline loops: CDR1 MNHEY, CDR2 SMNVEV (reference sequence). The CDR3 is 13 amino acids. Trimming shortened V by 6 bases and J by 1 base, and 9 bases separated the two germline ends. Here the CDR3 DNA reads TGTGCCAGCAGCCACGGGGAGAACACTGAAGCTTTCTTT. Translated: CASSHGENTEAFF.

V and J are TRBV7-3 and TRBJ2-3; 9 nucleotides align to TRBD2. The junction had 11 bases not matched to a gene; V was cut back by 1 base and J by 6 bases. The CDR3 runs to 17 residues. Germline CDR1 reads SGHTA; CDR2 reads FQGTGA. In nucleotides, the CDR3 is TGTGCCAGCAGCTTAATATCCGGGGCTAGCGGGAAGGATACGCAGTATTTT. It translates to CASSLISGASGKDTQYF.

This clone was seen only once. V is TRBV2 and J is TRBJ1-2; 9 nucleotides match TRBD1. There are 13 residues in the CDR3. J gave up 8 bases and V 5 bases, and 6 bases lay outside the gene matches. Germline V gene data show CDR1 as SNHLY and CDR2 as FYNNEI. CDR3 residues: CASSKGTGQGYTF. The CDR3 coding sequence is TGTGCCAGCAGTAAGGGGACAGGGCAAGGCTACACCTTC. The complete variable domain, with remaining parts taken from reference TRBV2 and TRBJ1-2, reads EPEVTQTPSHQVTQMGQEVILRCVPISNHLYFYWYRQILGQKVEFLVSFYNNEISEKSEIFDDQFSVERPDGSNFTLKIRSTKLEDSAMYFCASSKGTGQGYTFGSGTRLTVV.

The genes are TRBV19 and TRBJ2-2, with TRBD2 matching 8 bases. CDR1 is LNHDA, CDR2 SQIVND, per germline (reference sequence). With V trimmed by 1 base and J by 6 bases, 1 base remained unmatched. This CDR3 is built from 14 residues. Here the CDR3 DNA reads TGTGCCAGTAGTATAGCGGGAGGGCCCGGGGAGCTGTTTTTT. The encoded protein is CASSIAGGPGELFF. Variable domain in full (rest from reference TRBV19 and TRBJ2-2): DGGITQSPKYLFRKEGQNVTLSCEQNLNHDAMYWYRQDPGQGLRLIYYSQIVNDFQKGDIAEGYSVSREKKESFPLTVTSAQKNPTAFYLCASSIAGGPGELFFGEGSRLTVL.

The CDR3 reads CASSQSGLDQPQHF. The DNA for the CDR3 is TGTGCCAGCAGCCAATCGGGGTTGGACCAGCCCCAGCATTTT. V usage is TRBV3-1 (or the pseudogene TRBV3-2) and J usage is TRBJ1-5; D remains unclear. The CDR3 has 14 amino acids. Germline V gene lookup returns CDR1 LGHDT and CDR2 YNNKEL (reference sequence). Trimming left V 2 bases short and J 7 bases short, with 12 bases between.

The chain recombines TRBV6-5 with TRBJ1-1, with a weak D call TRBD1 (6 bases). V lost 6 bases to trimming and J lost 0 bases, with 11 bases between them. In germline, CDR1 is MNHEY, CDR2 SVGAGI. The length of the CDR3 is 14 residues. The CDR3 nucleotides are TGTGCCAGCAGCCGGGACAACATGAACACTGAAGCTTTCTTT. Its translation: CASSRDNMNTEAFF.

The V gene is TRBV12-5, the J gene TRBJ2-7, with D hard to call. The CDR3 spans 14 residues. CDR1 LGHNT and CDR2 FRNRAP come from the germline V gene. V dropped 1 base and J dropped 0 bases, with 7 bases sitting between them. The CDR3 is CASGLGRSSYEQYV. The CDR3 region has the DNA TGTGCTAGTGGTTTGGGACGGAGCTCCTACGAGCAGTACGTC.

The genes are TRBV24-1 and TRBJ1-1; D is possibly TRBD1 (5 bases). The CDR3 totals 13 residues. The V end lost 7 bases, the J end lost 1 base, and 9 bases lay between the germline ends. CDR1 is KGHDR, CDR2 SFDVKD, per germline. The CDR3 region is CATSRRGNTEAFF. The CDR3 nucleotides read TGTGCCACCAGCCGAAGGGGGAACACTGAAGCTTTCTTT.

The rearrangement joins TRBV7-9 to TRBJ2-5, with TRBD2 matching over 9 bases. The CDR3 extends over 13 amino acids. V trimming: 3 bases; J trimming: 5 bases; junction bases outside the gene matches: 1. Germline CDR1 is SEHNR and CDR2 is FQNEAQ (reference sequence). CDR3 sequence: CASSFSGSETQYF. In DNA form, the CDR3 reads TGTGCCAGCAGCTTTAGCGGGAGTGAGACCCAGTACTTC.

The CDR3 region is CASSMGPGETQYF. DNA of the CDR3: TGTGCCAGCAGTATGGGTCCGGGAGAGACCCAGTACTTC. The chain links TRBV6-4 to TRBJ2-5; D is unclear. Between the trimmed V and J ends, which lost 5 bases and 4 bases, there was a span of 11 bases. The CDR3 runs to 13 residues. Germline-derived CDR1 and CDR2 are MRHNA and SNTAGT.

The chain links TRBV10-3 to TRBJ2-7; D remains unclear. The CDR3 is made up of 12 amino acids. Trimming took 0 bases from V and 4 from J, leaving 4 bases between them. Germline CDR1 reads ENHRY; CDR2 reads SYGVKD. The CDR3 sequence: CAISESGYEQYF. In nucleotides, the CDR3 is TGTGCCATCAGTGAGTCCGGGTACGAGCAGTACTTC.